This T cell receptor beta chain was sequenced for a study of cytomegalovirus exposure and HLA in healthy donors. Study-wide results and limits: A later analysis linked a missense variant in DCLRE1C to the trimming of TCR beta V and J genes.

While unrecorded immune exposures were likely, the donors were nominally healthy when sampled. Researchers ran the PCR with 60 Vbeta and 13 Jbeta primers. Methods used by the authors: Later, 80 million or so unique TCR beta chains were counted in an analysis, and roughly 11 million of them were shared. The table came from immunoSEQ multiplex PCR; TCRdb's copy has only in-frame clones and leaves some out. V and J calls and clone size follow that table, whereas D and trimming were derived from the DNA. This sample yields about 140,000 clones, of which 79% are seen a single time; approximately 0.9% belongs to the top ten. V was shortened by 10 bases and J by 2 bases, with 15 bases between the two germline ends. The germline CDR1 and CDR2 sequences are SNHLY and FYNNEI. This CDR3 comprises 14 residues. Notes on this clone: Its target is not known.

Material for sequencing was PBMCs. This chain uses TRBV2 with TRBJ2-1, with D possibly being TRBD1 (6 bases). The source of this sequence is a young man in good health and CMV-seronegative. In DNA form, the CDR3 reads TGTGCCACCAAAAGGCAGGGGACCTACAATGAGCAGTTCTTC. Translated, it gives CATKRQGTYNEQFF.